This TCR beta chain emerged from a study of blood T cell repertoires in COVID-19 (dated by TCRdb to 2020 to 2021). Study-wide context: Collaborator samples came from the United States, Italy and Spain and covered acute and convalescent phases of COVID-19. The material from the prospective study consisted of cDNA or gDNA derived from T cells, B-cell-depleted T cells, or PBMCs. Subjects who had been exposed to COVID-19, were actively infected with it, or had recovered from it provided the deeply sampled blood TCRbeta repertoires that made up the dataset. The repertoires were made available in a free public database intended to serve as a resource for research on the immune response to SARS-CoV-2. The samples were drawn from the first 160 participants of the ongoing ImmuneRACE study and from 950 to 1,500 subjects provided by 6 global collaborators. The sample metadata nearly always contained a de-identified subject ID, COVID-19 status, age in years and sex. Where HLA class I and class II types were available, the types were taken from metadata supplied by the sample provider, not from assay-based typing. What the authors observed across the whole study: How much clinical and demographic metadata was included differed by source and by participant, and the metadata was provided uncurated.

CDR3 length: 14 amino acids, cysteine to phenylalanine. Of all the DNA, just the CDR3 is kept, 42 bases in frame from base 1. From V the trimming removes 2 bases and from J it removes 2 bases, while the gene matches leave 3 bases of the junction unaccounted for. According to the germline V gene, CDR1 reads MNHEY and CDR2 reads SVGAGI. To note about this clone: The clone's antigen remains unknown. Base qualities are not at hand, and no much larger clone is one base apart.

Whole blood was collected in K2EDTA tubes by collaborating institutions according to the institutions' own protocols. For TCRbeta analysis, collaborator samples were shipped as frozen whole blood, as isolated PBMCs, or as DNA extracted from either sample type. The immunoSEQ Assay, a bias-controlled multiplex PCR, was used to amplify TCRbeta CDR3 regions from genomic DNA. The source study handled its data this way. Within the assay, amplification of reference gene primers was used to estimate how many nucleated cells each sample contained. To quantify the absolute abundance of each unique TCRbeta CDR3 rearrangement, sequence reads were collapsed and filtered. Productive Simpson clonality was computed per sample as the square root of Simpson's diversity index over productive rearrangements. This is the immuneACCESS table as TCRdb keeps it, with only in-frame sequences that have V and J called. A part of the clones is gone; compared with another copy, unresolved V genes explain less than half, and the rest is unexplained. V, J and clone size are those of that table, while D and trimming were read from the DNA. Recorded for this sample are about 260,000 clones; roughly four fifths of them occurred a single time. 1.5% to 2% of the sample is taken by the ten largest.

The specimen was peripheral blood. The chain is encoded by TRBV6-5 joined to TRBJ2-7, with TRBD1 identical over 7 junction bases. The source of this sequence is a woman aged 80 or over with acute or convalescent COVID-19. The CDR3 has the sequence CASSYRTGPYEQYF. The base sequence is TGTGCCAGCAGTTACCGGACAGGACCCTACGAGCAGTACTTC.